This TCR beta chain emerged from a study of T cell clusters in autoimmune cytopenias. This CDR3 region has 16 residues. Per the germline V gene, CDR1 is MRHNA and CDR2 is SNTAGT. As for this clonotype: The antigen is unknown.

Study-level results: The T cell clusters came from computational analysis alone and lack functional validation.

TRB was amplified from roughly 250 ng of peripheral blood genomic DNA per sample. TRB was amplified by touch-down multiplex PCR, primer pools A and B combined. TCRdb reprocessed the multiplex PCR reads, with one entry per CDR3 protein and no DNA. The repertoire shows around 11,000 distinct CDR3 sequences; the top ten hold approximately 4.8%. A further study also used this sample, focusing on T cell repertoires in aging, cancer and after chemotherapy. That study reports: Loss of evenness, beyond lost richness, contributed to age-related TCR diversity decline in cancer patients. In each cancer cohort, median generation probability increased across chemotherapy, suggesting thymic output rebounded.

Sequenced material: peripheral blood. This chain uses TRBV6-4 with TRBJ2-1; TCRdb's assignment of TRBD2 cannot be checked, as there is no DNA. The receptor was isolated from a human donor in good health. The CDR3 spells CASSRSLAGDLHEQFF.